The TCR beta chain described here comes from a study of shared clonotypes between healthy human individuals. As for the study in general: The donor group consisted of two women and a few men, aged 18 to 49.

The CDR3 covers 16 residues. Whole-study findings and limits: The rarefaction results pointed to incomplete sorted-subset sequencing despite large depth. Researchers sampled blood only, noting tissue repertoires likely differ.

Details on this clone: Its antigen is undetermined.

Every subset had its genomic DNA shared out evenly among several immunoSEQ plates. The table came from immunoSEQ multiplex PCR; TCRdb's copy has only in-frame clones and leaves some out. Seen here are millions of clones, 93% observed once, and the top ten hold 0.35% to 0.45%. The sequencing sample was made of naive CD4+ T cells from PBMCs. The subset denotes: CD45RA+ positively selected. The rearrangement links TRBV21-1 to TRBJ2-3; TRBD2, as called in the table, went unchecked against the DNA. TRBV21-1 is an annotated pseudogene. The clonotype was recovered from a man between 18 and 29 years old in good health. Some clones in this sample may be carry-over from other donors' samples. The CDR3 nucleotides read TGTGCCAGCAGCTACGGGGAAGGCTCTAGCACAGATACGCAGTATTTT. Protein product: CASSYGEGSSTDTQYF.